Listed here is a single T cell receptor beta chain. Its specificity is unknown. Germline and junction disagree at one end, which may indicate a read error. The CDR3 extends over 13 amino acids. Germline V gene sequence: CDR1 SSHAT, CDR2 FNYEAQ (reference sequence). The source of the sample is a study of cytomegalovirus exposure and HLA in healthy donors. Study-wide results and limits: Most observed TCR sequences were rare, whereas some public TCRs were detected in many donors. A prior analysis recorded that most TCR beta V segments were productive about 87% or about 30% of the time. Several top significant clusters appeared, in a later analysis, to be linked to common viral pathogens.

Researchers ran the PCR with 60 Vbeta and 13 Jbeta primers. Using immunoSEQ multiplex PCR, the repertoire was profiled, and TCRdb retains in-frame clones only, with some absent. The data show 99,000 or so clones, about an eighth seen once. The source is a man aged 35 to 55 in good health and CMV-seropositive. The chain links TRBV7-7 to TRBJ2-2; weak D call: TRBD2 (6 bases). Sample: PBMCs. The CDR3 DNA reads as TGTGCTAGCAGCCCGACTAGCACCGGGGAGCTGTTTTTT. The encoded protein is CASSPTSTGELFF.